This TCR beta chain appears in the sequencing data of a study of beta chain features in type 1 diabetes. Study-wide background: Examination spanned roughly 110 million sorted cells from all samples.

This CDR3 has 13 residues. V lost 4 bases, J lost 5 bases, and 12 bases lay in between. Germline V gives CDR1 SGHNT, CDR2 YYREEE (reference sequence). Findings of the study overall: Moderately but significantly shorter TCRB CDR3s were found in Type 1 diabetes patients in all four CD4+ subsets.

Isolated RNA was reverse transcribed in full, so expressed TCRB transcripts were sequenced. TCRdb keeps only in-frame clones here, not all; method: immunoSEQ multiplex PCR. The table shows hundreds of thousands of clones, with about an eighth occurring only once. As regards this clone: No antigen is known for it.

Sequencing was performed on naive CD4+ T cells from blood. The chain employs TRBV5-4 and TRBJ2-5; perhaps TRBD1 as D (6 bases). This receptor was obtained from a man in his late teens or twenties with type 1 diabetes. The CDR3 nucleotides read TGTGCCAGCAGCCTGACAGGACCGGAGACCCAGTACTTC. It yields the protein CASSLTGPETQYF.